This T cell receptor beta chain was recorded in a study of T cells after yellow fever vaccination. The study's findings and limits: Clonotype sharing between CD4 and CD8 compartments was small. Peaking faster, on day 5 versus 15, the secondary response was nonetheless weaker.

Points on this clonotype: The antigen remains undetermined.

J was trimmed by 3 bases and V by 7 bases; bases with no gene match: 10. The CDR3 sequence is 15 residues long. Germline V gene data show CDR1 as DFQATT and CDR2 as SNEGSKA (reference sequence). 5'RACE template switching generated TCR cDNA, adding a universal primer site and UMIs. TCRdb reprocessed the 5' RACE reads with MiXCR, giving one entry per CDR3 protein. The sample lists about 170,000 distinct CDR3 sequences; 8% to 13% were seen once. Sequencing used CD8+ T cells sorted from PBMCs, obtained 15 days after the yellow fever booster vaccination. The sequence came from a man aged 18 to 30 who received the YFV17D yellow fever vaccine. This chain connects TRBV20-1 to TRBJ2-3; 10 bases agree with TRBD2. CDR3: CSGNLAGVITDTQYF. The CDR3 DNA reads TGCAGTGGTAATCTAGCGGGGGTTATTACAGATACGCAGTATTTT.